The rows below give T cell receptor beta chains drawn from one sample of a study of tumor-infiltrating lymphocytes in oesophageal squamous cell carcinoma. TCRdb itself ran the PCR reads through MiXCR, one entry per CDR3 protein. The sample consists of 13,000 or so distinct CDR3 sequences, around 50% of them appearing once. Sequences were obtained from normal esophageal tissue next to the tumor. Every receptor here comes from a male donor with esophageal squamous cell carcinoma. The CDR3 runs from the conserved cysteine through the conserved F or W. A D gene is named only where the DNA matches it firmly. Clone size is not always given. Where it is, it says once, few, many or a class for expanded clones.

clone_size j_call d_call v_call cdr3_nt cdr3_aa
few TRBJ2-1 NA TRBV6-1 TGTGCCAGCGACGCCAGCGACAATGAGCAGTTCTTC CASDASDNEQFF
NA TRBJ2-1 NA TRBV11-1 TGTGCCAGCAGCTCGAGATTAGTCCCCTACACTGAGCAGTTCTTC CASSSRLVPYTEQFF
few TRBJ2-4 NA TRBV19 TGTGCCAGTAGTATGAACGGGTTACAAAACATTCAGTACTTC CASSMNGLQNIQYF
medium-sized TRBJ2-3 NA TRBV11-2 TGTGCCAGCACCCCAGGGGGGGGGGGCACAGATACGCAGTATTTT CASTPGGGGTDTQYF
many TRBJ1-2 NA TRBV7-9 TGTGCCAGCAGCTTAGCCGGGTTTGGAGGCTACACCTTC CASSLAGFGGYTF
medium-sized TRBJ2-5 TRBD1 TRBV28 TGTGCCAGCAGTCCCATTGGGACAGGGGAAGAGACCCAGTACTTC CASSPIGTGEETQYF
NA TRBJ2-1 NA TRBV27 TGTGCCAGCAGTTTATCGACGGAATACAATGAGCAGTTCTTC CASSLSTEYNEQFF
NA TRBJ2-7 TRBD2 TRBV7-2 TGTGCCAGCAGCTTAGCGGCGGGGGGTGCGGGGGAGCAGTACTTC CASSLAAGGAGEQYF
once TRBJ2-2 TRBD1 TRBV7-9 TGTGCCAGCCCAACCAGGGGACAGTACACCGGGGAGCTGTTTTTT CASPTRGQYTGELFF
NA TRBJ2-7 TRBD2 TRBV6-1 TGTGCCAGCAGTGAAAACCCTACTAGCGCACTCTTC CASSENPTSALF
medium-sized TRBJ2-1 TRBD2 TRBV5-1 TGCGCCAGCAGCTTGACTAGCGGGGGGGGCTACAATGAGCAGTTCTTC CASSLTSGGGYNEQFF
many TRBJ1-4 TRBD1 TRBV7-9 TGTGCCAGCAGCTTAACAGGGGGCGATGAAAAACTGTTTTTT CASSLTGGDEKLFF
many TRBJ2-5 NA TRBV5-4 TGTGCCAGCAGCTTGGCCGGGGGATTCCAAGAGACCCAGTACTTC CASSLAGGFQETQYF
NA TRBJ1-1 NA TRBV5-5 TGTGCCAGCAGCCGCTGGGAAGGGTCTGAAGCTTTCTTT CASSRWEGSEAFF
few TRBJ1-6 NA TRBV5-4 TGTGCCAGCAGCTTGCAGGGTAGCTCTTCACCCCTCCACTTT CASSLQGSSSPLHF
many TRBJ2-1 NA TRBV5-1 TGCGCCAGCAGCGGTGGGGGCCTAGTCTATGAGCAGTTCTTC CASSGGGLVYEQFF
NA TRBJ2-5 NA TRBV7-6 TGTGCTAGCAGCCTCCAGACAGGGGAGGGGACCCAGTACTTC CASSLQTGEGTQYF
NA TRBJ2-3 TRBD1 TRBV6-1 TGTGCCAGCAGTCGGACAGGGAGCACAGATACGCAGTATTTT CASSRTGSTDTQYF
NA TRBJ2-7 NA TRBV12-3/TRBV12-4 TGTGCCAGCAGTATATCTAGCTCCTACGAGCAGTACTTC CASSISSSYEQYF
NA TRBJ2-1 NA TRBV6-6 TGTGCCAGCAGTTACTCGAGGAGGGGGGATGAGCAGTTCTTC CASSYSRRGDEQFF
NA TRBJ2-7 NA TRBV7-2 TGTGCCAGCAGCTTAGGACCGCACTCCTACGAGCAGTACTTC CASSLGPHSYEQYF
NA TRBJ1-5 NA TRBV19 TGTGCCACCGAGAGGGGCAATCAGCCCCAGCATTTT CATERGNQPQHF
few TRBJ2-1 TRBD2 TRBV3-1 TGTGCCAGCAGTCCCGGACTAGCGGGAACTGAGCAGTTCTTC CASSPGLAGTEQFF
NA TRBJ2-1 NA TRBV7-3 TGTGCCAGCAGCGGAGCCCCGAGCTCCTACAATGAGCAGTTCTTC CASSGAPSSYNEQFF
large TRBJ2-7 NA TRBV7-8 TGTGCCAGCAGCTTAGCGGGGAGTGTCTACGAGCAGTACTTC CASSLAGSVYEQYF
medium-sized TRBJ2-5 NA TRBV7-7 TGTGCTAGCAGCTTAGTTTCCCAAGAGACCCAGTACTTC CASSLVSQETQYF
once TRBJ2-7 NA TRBV7-9 TGTGCCAGCAGCCGGGACGGGGCCCACTCTTACGAGCAGTACTTC CASSRDGAHSYEQYF
NA TRBJ1-1 NA TRBV7-2 TGTGCCAGCAGTTCTTATGGGGGGGCTAGCACTGAAGCTTTCTTT CASSSYGGASTEAFF
NA TRBJ2-1 NA TRBV7-2 TGTGCCAGCAGCTCGATGCTTACAGCCTACAATGAGCAGTTCTTC CASSSMLTAYNEQFF
medium-sized TRBJ2-1 NA TRBV25-1 TGTGCCAGCAGTCTGGGGGAGTACGGCAATGAGCAGTTCTTC CASSLGEYGNEQFF
few TRBJ2-7 NA TRBV24-1 TGTGCCACCAGTGGGACGGGGGCGGTAGTCCCCCTTTACTACGAGCAGTACTTC CATSGTGAVVPLYYEQYF
NA TRBJ2-4 NA TRBV7-3 TGTGCCAGCAGCGACACACAGGATACGCAAAACATTCAGTACTTC CASSDTQDTQNIQYF
NA TRBJ2-2 NA TRBV9 TGTGCCAGCAGCGCGTACACCGGGGAGCTGTTTTTT CASSAYTGELFF
medium-sized TRBJ1-6 NA TRBV28 TGTGCCAGCAGTCCCGGACATCCTAATTCACCCCTCCACTTT CASSPGHPNSPLHF
NA TRBJ1-3 NA TRBV12-3/TRBV12-4 TGTGCCAGCAGTTTAGCGGAGCCAGCTCCCTCTGGAAACACCATATATTTT CASSLAEPAPSGNTIYF
NA TRBJ2-7 NA TRBV20-1 TGCAGTGCTAAGGTACAGGCCTACGAGCAGTACTTC CSAKVQAYEQYF
NA TRBJ2-5 NA TRBV11-2 TGTGCCAGCAGCTTAGAGTGGGGGACCCAGTACTTC CASSLEWGTQYF
NA TRBJ2-7 TRBD2 TRBV9 TGTGCCAGCAGCGTAGGGGGCGGGAGGGCCGACGAGCAGTACTTC CASSVGGGRADEQYF
NA TRBJ2-3 TRBD2 TRBV6-8 TGTGCCAGCAGCCCCAGGAGCGGGGGATCAGATACGCAGTATTTT CASSPRSGGSDTQYF
NA TRBJ2-5 TRBD2 TRBV7-2 TGTGCCAGCAGCTTAGTCCACGGGGGGGCCCCCCAAGAGACCCAGTACTTC CASSLVHGGAPQETQYF
NA TRBJ2-3 NA TRBV7-6 TGTGCCAGCAGCTTAGAGTCCAGGGCGGCCACCGGGGAGCTGTATTTT CASSLESRAATGELYF
NA TRBJ2-1 NA TRBV6-1 TGTGCCAGCAGTGAAGCAGGTATAGGGCTAAGCTCCTACAATGAGCAGTTCTTC CASSEAGIGLSSYNEQFF
medium-sized TRBJ2-5 NA TRBV11-2 TGTGCCAGCACCTTAGGGGCCGGGGGCCCCGAGACCCAGTACTTC CASTLGAGGPETQYF
NA TRBJ2-1 TRBD2 TRBV7-2 TGTGCCAGCAGCTCCCCCGAAAGGACTAGCACAATTGAGCAGTTCTTC CASSSPERTSTIEQFF
NA TRBJ2-3 NA TRBV29-1 TGCAGCGTTGAAGAGGGTGGGGATACGCAGTATTTT CSVEEGGDTQYF
NA TRBJ2-7 NA TRBV6-1 TGTGCCAGCAGTGACTTGGGGGGCGCATTCTACGAGCAGTACTTC CASSDLGGAFYEQYF
few TRBJ2-1 TRBD1 TRBV24-1 TGTGCCACCAGTGCCGGGACAGGGGGCTCAAATGAGCAGTTCTTC CATSAGTGGSNEQFF
medium-sized TRBJ2-5 NA TRBV12-3/TRBV12-4 TGTGCCAGCAGGAAAAGCGGACAAGAGACCCAGTACTTC CASRKSGQETQYF
medium-sized TRBJ2-4 NA TRBV6-1 TGTGCCAGCAGGCCCAGGGAATTACCCAAAAACATTCAGTACTTC CASRPRELPKNIQYF
many TRBJ2-2 NA TRBV5-1 TGCGCCAGCAGCACCGGGACACCTGACACCGGGGAGCTGTTTTTT CASSTGTPDTGELFF